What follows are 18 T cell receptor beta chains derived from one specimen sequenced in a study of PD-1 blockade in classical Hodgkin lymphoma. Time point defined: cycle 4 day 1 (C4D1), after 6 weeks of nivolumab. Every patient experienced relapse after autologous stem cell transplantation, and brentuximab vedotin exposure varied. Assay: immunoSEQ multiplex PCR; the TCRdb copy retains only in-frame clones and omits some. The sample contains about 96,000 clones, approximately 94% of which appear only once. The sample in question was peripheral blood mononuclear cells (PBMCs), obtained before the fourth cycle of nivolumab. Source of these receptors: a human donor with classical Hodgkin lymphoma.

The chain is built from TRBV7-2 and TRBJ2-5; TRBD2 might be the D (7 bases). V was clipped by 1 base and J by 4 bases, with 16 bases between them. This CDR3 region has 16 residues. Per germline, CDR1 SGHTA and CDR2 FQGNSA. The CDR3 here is CASSLGSRGGGETQYF. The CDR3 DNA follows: TGTGCCAGCAGCTTAGGATCGCGGGGAGGGGGAGAGACCCAGTACTTC.

The CDR3 DNA is TGTGCCAGCAGTCCTAGACTAGCGGGAGGGGGGGAGACCCAGTACTTC. It encodes CASSPRLAGGGETQYF. The chain joins TRBV7-2 to TRBJ2-5; 14 bases fit TRBD2. Germline CDR1 reads SGHTA; CDR2 reads FQGNSA. The CDR3 is 16 amino acids. The ends lost 6 bases at V and 5 bases at J; junction bases unmatched: 8.

The CDR3 DNA sequence: TGTGCCAGCAGTAAGATCGGACAGGGAAACGCGGGGGCCAACGTCCTGACTTTC. It yields the protein CASSKIGQGNAGANVLTF. J is TRBJ2-6 and V is TRBV27; 8 bases are shared with TRBD1. V dropped 5 bases and J dropped 4; count of bases not matched to a gene: 13. CDR1 and CDR2 from the germline V gene are MNHEY and SMNVEV (reference sequence). This CDR3 is 18 amino acids long.

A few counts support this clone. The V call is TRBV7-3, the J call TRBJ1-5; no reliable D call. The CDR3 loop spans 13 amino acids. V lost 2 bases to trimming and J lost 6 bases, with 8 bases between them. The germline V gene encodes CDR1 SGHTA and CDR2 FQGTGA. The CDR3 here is CASSLGNGQPQHF. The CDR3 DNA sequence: TGTGCCAGCAGCTTAGGGAATGGTCAGCCCCAGCATTTT.

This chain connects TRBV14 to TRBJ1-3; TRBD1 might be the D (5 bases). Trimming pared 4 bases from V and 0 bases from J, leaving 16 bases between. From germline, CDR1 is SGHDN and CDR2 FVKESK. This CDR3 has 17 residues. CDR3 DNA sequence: TGTGCCAGCAGCCGCCCCCGGGGCCTCCTCTCTGGAAACACCATATATTTT. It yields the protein CASSRPRGLLSGNTIYF.

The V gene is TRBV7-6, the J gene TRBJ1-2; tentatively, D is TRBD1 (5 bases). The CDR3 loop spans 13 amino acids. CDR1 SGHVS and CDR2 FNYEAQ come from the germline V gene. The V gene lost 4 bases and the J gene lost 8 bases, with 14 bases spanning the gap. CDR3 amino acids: CASSSQGQGGYTF. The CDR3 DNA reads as TGTGCCAGCAGCTCTCAAGGGCAGGGAGGCTACACCTTC.

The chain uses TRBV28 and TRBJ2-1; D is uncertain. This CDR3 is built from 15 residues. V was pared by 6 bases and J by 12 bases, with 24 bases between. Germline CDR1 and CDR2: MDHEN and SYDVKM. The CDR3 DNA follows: TGTGCCAGCAGCTGGGCCTACAGTTATTGGCTGGGGCAGTTCTTC. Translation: CASSWAYSYWLGQFF.

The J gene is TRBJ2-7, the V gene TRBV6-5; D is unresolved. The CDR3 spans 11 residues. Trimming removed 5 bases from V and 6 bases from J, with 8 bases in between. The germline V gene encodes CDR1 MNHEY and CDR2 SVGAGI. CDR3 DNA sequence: TGTGCCAGCAGTAGGTACGGCGAGCAGTACTTC. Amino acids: CASSRYGEQYF.

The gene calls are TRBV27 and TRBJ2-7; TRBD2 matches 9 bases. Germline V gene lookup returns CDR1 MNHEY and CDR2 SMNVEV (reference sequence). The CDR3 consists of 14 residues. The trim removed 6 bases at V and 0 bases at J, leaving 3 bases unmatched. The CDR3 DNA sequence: TGTGCCAGCAGCCGTAGCGGGAGCTCCTACGAGCAGTACTTC. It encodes CASSRSGSSYEQYF.

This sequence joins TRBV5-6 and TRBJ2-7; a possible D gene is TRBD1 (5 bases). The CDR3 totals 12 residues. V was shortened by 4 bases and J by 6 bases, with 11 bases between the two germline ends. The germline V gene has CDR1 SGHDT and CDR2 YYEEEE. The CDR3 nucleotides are TGTGCCAGCAGCAGGGGATTTACCGAGCAGTACTTC. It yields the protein CASSRGFTEQYF. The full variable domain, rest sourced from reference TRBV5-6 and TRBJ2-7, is DAGVTQSPTHLIKTRGQQVTLRCSPKSGHDTVSWYQQALGQGPQFIFQYYEEEERQRGNFPDRFSGHQFPNYSSELNVNALLLGDSALYLCASSRGFTEQYFGPGTRLTVT.

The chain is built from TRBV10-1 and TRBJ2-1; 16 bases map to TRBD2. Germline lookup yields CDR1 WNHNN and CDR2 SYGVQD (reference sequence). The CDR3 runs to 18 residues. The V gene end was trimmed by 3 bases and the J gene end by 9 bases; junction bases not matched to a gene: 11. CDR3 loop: CASSDLGLAGGREGEQFF. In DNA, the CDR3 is TGCGCCAGCAGTGACTTGGGACTAGCGGGAGGGCGAGAAGGTGAGCAGTTCTTC.

The CDR3 nucleotides read TGTGCTAGTGGTTTGATGGGACTAGCGGGAGAGGCCGGTGAGCAGTTCTTC. It is translated as CASGLMGLAGEAGEQFF. The chain joins TRBV12-5 to TRBJ2-1; 14 bases fit TRBD2. The germline V gene encodes CDR1 LGHNT and CDR2 FRNRAP. There are 17 residues in the CDR3. With V trimmed by 2 bases and J by 9 bases, 9 bases remained unmatched.

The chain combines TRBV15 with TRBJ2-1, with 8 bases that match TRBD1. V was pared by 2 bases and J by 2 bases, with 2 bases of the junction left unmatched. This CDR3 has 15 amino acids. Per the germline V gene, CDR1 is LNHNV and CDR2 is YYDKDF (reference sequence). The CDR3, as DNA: TGTGCCACCAGCAGAAACAGGGGGACCTACAATGAGCAGTTCTTC. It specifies CATSRNRGTYNEQFF.

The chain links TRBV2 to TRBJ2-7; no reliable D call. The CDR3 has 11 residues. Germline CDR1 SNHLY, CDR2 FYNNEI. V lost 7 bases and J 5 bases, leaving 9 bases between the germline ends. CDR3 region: CASTDFNEQYF. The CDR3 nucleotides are TGTGCCAGCACCGACTTCAACGAGCAGTACTTC.

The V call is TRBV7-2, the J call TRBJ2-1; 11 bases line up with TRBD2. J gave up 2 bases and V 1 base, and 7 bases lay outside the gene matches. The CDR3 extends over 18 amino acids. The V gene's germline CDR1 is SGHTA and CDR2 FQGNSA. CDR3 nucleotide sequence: TGTGCCAGCAGCTTAGTGCTAGCGGGAGGTGGGGCCTACAATGAGCAGTTCTTC. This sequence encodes CASSLVLAGGGAYNEQFF.

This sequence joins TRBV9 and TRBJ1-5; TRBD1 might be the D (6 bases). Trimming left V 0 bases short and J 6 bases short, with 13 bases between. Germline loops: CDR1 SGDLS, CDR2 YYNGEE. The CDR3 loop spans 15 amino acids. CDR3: CASSVDPGVSQPQHF. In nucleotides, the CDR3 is TGTGCCAGCAGCGTAGACCCAGGGGTTAGTCAGCCCCAGCATTTT.

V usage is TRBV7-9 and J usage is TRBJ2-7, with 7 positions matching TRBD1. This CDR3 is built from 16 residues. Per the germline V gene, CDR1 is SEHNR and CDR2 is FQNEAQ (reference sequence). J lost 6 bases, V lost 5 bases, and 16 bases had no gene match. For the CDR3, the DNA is TGTGCCAGCAGCCGCACCGATACGGACAGGACGGGCGAGCAGTACTTC. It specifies CASSRTDTDRTGEQYF. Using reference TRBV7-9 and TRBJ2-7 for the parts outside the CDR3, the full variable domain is DTGVSQNPRHKITKRGQNVTFRCDPISEHNRLYWYRQTLGQGPEFLTYFQNEAQLEKSRLLSDRFSAERPKGSFSTLEIQRTEQGDSAMYLCASSRTDTDRTGEQYFGPGTRLTVT.

The CDR3 DNA follows: TGTGCCAGCAGTTTTCCCACAGCGGGAGGCATCTACGAGCAGTACTTC. Translated: CASSFPTAGGIYEQYF. V is TRBV28 and J is TRBJ2-7; 9 positions agree with TRBD2. This CDR3 has 16 amino acids. After removal of 3 bases from V and 3 bases from J, the junction contained 9 bases not matched to a gene. The germline CDR1 and CDR2 sequences are MDHEN and SYDVKM.